One and the same sample provided the 25 T cell receptor beta chains below, sequenced in a study of identical twins. TCRdb processed the 5' RACE reads anew with MiXCR; each CDR3 protein has one entry. The sample has approximately 600,000 distinct CDR3 sequences; roughly 6.6% are singletons. This same sample was also taken into another study, of yellow fever vaccine responses in identical twins.

Material for sequencing was PBMCs. The receptor source for this set is a woman aged 18-29 years in good health.

This chain uses TRBV4-1 with TRBJ1-2; D is unresolved. V lost 1 base and J 4 bases, leaving 7 bases between the germline ends. Germline V gives CDR1 MGHRA, CDR2 YSYEKL. This CDR3 comprises 13 residues. This chain's CDR3 is CASSQVGSYGYTF. CDR3 sequence (DNA): TGCGCCAGCAGCCAAGTCGGCTCCTATGGCTACACCTTC.

The rearrangement uses TRBV7-8 and TRBJ2-3; 7 bases fit TRBD1. CDR1 and CDR2 from the germline V gene are SGHVS and FQNEAQ. This CDR3 region has 15 residues. V shed 5 bases and J 2 bases; nucleotides not matched to a gene: 7. This chain's CDR3 is CASSPRQGVTDTQYF. As DNA, the CDR3 is TGTGCCAGCAGCCCAAGACAGGGAGTCACAGATACGCAGTATTTT.

This chain links TRBV6-2 or TRBV6-3 with TRBJ1-5; D remains ambiguous. Trimming removed 0 bases from V and 9 bases from J, with 15 bases in between. CDR3 length equals 15 residues. CDR1 MNHEY and CDR2 SVGEGT come from the germline V gene. CDR3: CASSYSSRGSAPQHF. In nucleotides, the CDR3 is TGTGCCAGCAGTTACTCGAGTCGGGGATCGGCGCCCCAGCATTTT.

This clonotype turned up a few times. The gene calls are TRBV12-3 or TRBV12-4 and TRBJ2-1; tentatively, D is TRBD2 (5 bases). V was pared by 6 bases and J by 10 bases, with 13 bases between. This CDR3 region has 12 residues. Here the CDR3 reads CASSRRSGEQFF. The CDR3, as DNA: TGTGCCAGCAGCCGGCGTTCGGGGGAGCAGTTCTTC.

This clonotype was counted a few times. The rearrangement links TRBV7-9 to TRBJ1-1, with D perhaps matching TRBD1 (6 bases). V gave up 4 bases and J gave up 5 bases, with 14 bases separating them. CDR3 length: 14 amino acids. Germline-derived CDR1 and CDR2 are SEHNR and FQNEAQ (reference sequence). In DNA form, the CDR3 reads TGTGCCAGCAGCTCACCGGGGGGGCAAACTGAAGCTTTCTTT. Translation: CASSSPGGQTEAFF.

J is TRBJ2-7 and V is TRBV6-6, with D possibly called TRBD1 or TRBD2 (5 bases each). This CDR3 region has 13 residues. Trimming pared 7 bases from V and 3 bases from J, leaving 13 bases between. From germline, CDR1 is MNHNY and CDR2 SVGAGI (reference sequence). The CDR3 DNA sequence: TGTGCCAGCACCCAAAGGGACGGCTACGAGCAGTACGTC. Translating it yields CASTQRDGYEQYV.

This clonotype was seen a handful of times. The chain links TRBV10-3 to TRBJ1-2; 9 positions agree with TRBD1. This CDR3 has 14 residues. V was pared by 7 bases and J by 4 bases, with 7 bases of the junction left unmatched. The germline CDR1 and CDR2 sequences are ENHRY and SYGVKD. CDR3 sequence reads: CAITEGDRAYGYTF. The CDR3 DNA reads TGTGCCATCACCGAGGGGGACAGGGCCTATGGCTACACCTTC.

This chain connects TRBV20-1 to TRBJ2-2; the match to TRBD2 covers 11 bases. The V and J ends lost 0 bases and 2 bases, in that order; junction bases with no gene match: 5. Looked up from germline, CDR1 is DFQATT and CDR2 is SNEGSKA (reference sequence). The CDR3 is 17 amino acids. This CDR3 reads CSARDGTSGGNTGELFF. For the CDR3, the DNA is TGCAGTGCTAGAGATGGTACTAGCGGGGGAAACACCGGGGAGCTGTTTTTT.

This clonotype was picked up a small number of times. V is TRBV9 and J is TRBJ2-1; perhaps D is TRBD1 or TRBD2 (5 bases each). The length of the CDR3 is 14 residues. Germline V gene lookup returns CDR1 SGDLS and CDR2 YYNGEE. Trimming took 4 bases from V and 2 from J, leaving 10 bases between them. CDR3 DNA sequence: TGTGCCAGCAGCCTGGGGGACCCCTACAATGAGCAGTTCTTC. This gives the protein CASSLGDPYNEQFF.

The V and J genes are TRBV12-3 or TRBV12-4 and TRBJ1-3; TRBD1 aligns across 8 bases. Trimming removed 6 bases from V and 2 bases from J; junction bases left unmatched: 6. The CDR3 runs to 15 residues. Here the CDR3 DNA reads TGTGCCAGCAGGACGGACAGGGAGGCTGGAAACACCATATATTTT. Translated, it gives CASRTDREAGNTIYF.

This clonotype has a handful of counts. The chain links TRBV6-1 to TRBJ2-2; D is perhaps TRBD1 or TRBD2 (5 bases each). Trimming stripped 5 bases from V and 0 bases from J, with 16 bases between. The CDR3 runs to 17 residues. Per the germline V gene, CDR1 is MNHNS and CDR2 is SASEGT. CDR3 protein: CASSTLGRGPNTGELFF. The CDR3 DNA reads as TGTGCCAGCAGTACCTTAGGCCGGGGACCGAACACCGGGGAGCTGTTTTTT.

This clonotype has a count of ten or more. The chain is built from TRBV5-1 and TRBJ2-5; D is tentatively TRBD1 or TRBD2 (6 bases each). This CDR3 comprises 15 residues. Trimming removed 0 bases from V and 4 bases from J, with 13 bases in between. Germline V gives CDR1 SGHRS, CDR2 YFSETQ. CDR3 residues: CASSLGTGRRETQYF. The CDR3 coding sequence is TGCGCCAGCAGCTTGGGAACAGGGAGGAGAGAGACCCAGTACTTC. Using reference TRBV5-1 and TRBJ2-5 for the parts outside the CDR3, the full variable domain is KAGVTQTPRYLIKTRGQQVTLSCSPISGHRSVSWYQQTPGQGLQFLFEYFSETQRNKGNFPGRFSGRQFSNSRSEMNVSTLELGDSALYLCASSLGTGRRETQYFGPGTRLLVL.

In this sample, this clonotype turned up many times. V and J are TRBV6-1 and TRBJ1-5, with TRBD1 identical over 7 bases. The V and J ends lost 8 bases and 4 bases, in that order; junction bases with no gene match: 8. The germline gives CDR1 MNHNS, CDR2 SASEGT. The CDR3 contains 14 residues. The CDR3 region has the DNA TGTGCCAGCGGACCGGGACAGAGTAATCAGCCCCAGCATTTT. Its translation is CASGPGQSNQPQHF.

The V and J genes are TRBV5-1 and TRBJ2-1; 16 positions agree with TRBD2. This CDR3 region has 19 residues. The germline V gene encodes CDR1 SGHRS and CDR2 YFSETQ. The V segment lost 2 bases and the J segment 7 bases; nucleotides outside the gene matches: 12. The DNA of the CDR3 is TGCGCCAGCAGCTTACCGGGACTAGCGGGAGGGCCTTTAGGGAATGAGCAGTTCTTC. It specifies CASSLPGLAGGPLGNEQFF.

The CDR3 nucleotides are TGTGCCAGCAGCCAACCGGACCCAAGCTCCTACAATGAGCAGTTCTTC. This codes for CASSQPDPSSYNEQFF. The chain couples TRBV4-2 to TRBJ2-1; D uncertain. Trimming stripped 2 bases from V and 0 bases from J, with 11 bases between. Germline V gene data show CDR1 as LGHNA and CDR2 as YNFKEQ. The CDR3 contains 16 residues.

This chain joins TRBV5-5 and TRBJ2-5; D gene ambiguous. The V gene lost 0 bases and the J gene lost 2 bases, with 8 bases spanning the gap. Germline V gives CDR1 SGHKS, CDR2 YYEKEE (reference sequence). This CDR3 is 14 amino acids long. The CDR3 DNA reads as TGTGCCAGCAGCTTGGGAGACTGGCAAGAGACCCAGTACTTC. This encodes CASSLGDWQETQYF.

A few counts support this clonotype. CDR3 protein: CASSQGGGGANEQFF. DNA for the CDR3: TGTGCCAGCAGTCAAGGGGGAGGGGGGGCAAATGAGCAGTTCTTC. The chain recombines TRBV28 with TRBJ2-1, with a weak D call TRBD2 (7 bases). CDR3 length equals 15 residues. CDR1 MDHEN and CDR2 SYDVKM come from the germline V gene. Trimming removed 5 bases at V and 7 bases at J, with 18 bases between.

In this sample, this clonotype turned up a few times. J is TRBJ2-7 and V is TRBV10-3; D unclear. The germline V gene has CDR1 ENHRY and CDR2 SYGVKD. V was clipped by 10 bases and J by 1 base, with 8 bases between them. CDR3 length: 11 residues. The CDR3 sequence: CATSQSYEQYV. CDR3 nucleotide sequence: TGTGCCACCTCGCAATCCTACGAGCAGTACGTC.

This clonotype appeared many times. The chain employs TRBV7-6 and TRBJ2-1, with 9 bases fitting TRBD2. Germline assignment: CDR1 SGHVS and CDR2 FNYEAQ. V shed 0 bases, J shed 7 bases, and the junction held 10 bases outside the gene matches. The CDR3 sequence is 17 residues long. CDR3 loop: CASSLAPVAGVQNEQFF. The CDR3 DNA sequence: TGTGCCAGCAGCTTAGCGCCGGTAGCGGGAGTACAGAATGAGCAGTTCTTC. Full variable domain (outside the CDR3, taken from reference TRBV7-6 and TRBJ2-1): GAGVSQSPRYKVTKRGQDVALRCDPISGHVSLYWYRQALGQGPEFLTYFNYEAQQDKSGLPNDRFSAERPEGSISTLTIQRTEQRDSAMYRCASSLAPVAGVQNEQFFGPGTRLTVL.

This chain connects TRBV12-3 or TRBV12-4 to TRBJ2-1, with a tentative D call TRBD2 (6 bases). V was trimmed by 6 bases and J by 8 bases, leaving 17 bases between them. This CDR3 is 14 amino acids long. CDR3 coding DNA: TGTGCCAGCAGAACCGGGACTCCCTGGGATGAGCAGTTCTTC. Protein: CASRTGTPWDEQFF.

This clonotype has ten or more counts. The chain recombines TRBV7-8 with TRBJ2-2, with TRBD2 matching 8 bases. The J segment lost 0 bases and the V segment lost 0 bases, leaving 6 bases of the junction unmatched. Germline V lookup: CDR1 SGHVS, CDR2 FQNEAQ. This CDR3 comprises 18 residues. DNA of the CDR3: TGTGCCAGCAGCTTAGCCGGGACTAGGATCCCGAACACCGGGGAGCTGTTTTTT. Its protein product is CASSLAGTRIPNTGELFF.

V and J are TRBV18 and TRBJ1-5, with a weak D call TRBD1 (5 bases). V lost 6 bases, J lost 9 bases, and 21 bases lay in between. Germline CDR1 is KGHSH and CDR2 is LQKENI. The CDR3 sequence is 15 residues long. CDR3 nucleotides: TGTGCCAGCTCGACCGGGACGGCACCCGGGAGGCCCCAGCATTTT. It encodes CASSTGTAPGRPQHF.

The rearrangement links TRBV3-1 to TRBJ1-6; weak D call: TRBD1 (5 bases). Germline values: CDR1 LGHDT, CDR2 YNNKEL (reference sequence). V lost 6 bases and J 7 bases, leaving 16 bases between the germline ends. This CDR3 region has 15 residues. CDR3 DNA: TGTGCCAGCAGTCCACGGGGCGATACGAATTCACCCCTCCACTTT. As protein: CASSPRGDTNSPLHF.

This clonotype was observed a few times. V usage is TRBV12-3 or TRBV12-4 and J usage is TRBJ1-1; D is unclear. The CDR3 consists of 11 residues. Trimming cost V 6 bases and J 4 bases, with 6 bases left between them. The CDR3 here is CASSATTEAFF. In nucleotides, the CDR3 is TGTGCCAGCAGCGCTACCACTGAAGCTTTCTTT.

J is TRBJ2-2 and V is TRBV12-3 or TRBV12-4; a weak D match, TRBD1 (6 bases). This CDR3 region has 16 residues. The germline V and J ends were trimmed by 5 bases and 0 bases, with 13 bases remaining between them. In nucleotides, the CDR3 is TGTGCCAGCAGTGTAACAGGGTTCGCGAACACCGGGGAGCTGTTTTTT. As protein: CASSVTGFANTGELFF.